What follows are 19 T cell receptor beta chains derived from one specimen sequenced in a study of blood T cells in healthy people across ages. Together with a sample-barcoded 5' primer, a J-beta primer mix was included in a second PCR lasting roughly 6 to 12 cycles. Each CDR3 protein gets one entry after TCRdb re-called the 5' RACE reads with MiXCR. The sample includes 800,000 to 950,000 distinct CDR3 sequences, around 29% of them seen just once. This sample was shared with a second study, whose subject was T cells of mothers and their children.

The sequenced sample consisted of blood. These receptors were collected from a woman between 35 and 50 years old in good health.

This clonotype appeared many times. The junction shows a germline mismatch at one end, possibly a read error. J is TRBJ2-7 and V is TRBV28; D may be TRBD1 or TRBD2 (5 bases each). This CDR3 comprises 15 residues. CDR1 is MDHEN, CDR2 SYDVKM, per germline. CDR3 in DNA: TGTGCCAGCAGGGTTTCCCCCGCCGGGACCTACGTGCAGTACTTC. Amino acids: CASRVSPAGTYVQYF.

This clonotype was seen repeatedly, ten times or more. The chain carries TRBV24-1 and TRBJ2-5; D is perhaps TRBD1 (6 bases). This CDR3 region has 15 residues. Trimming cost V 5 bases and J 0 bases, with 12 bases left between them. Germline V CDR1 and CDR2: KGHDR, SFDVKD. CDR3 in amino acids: CATSATGTYQETQYF. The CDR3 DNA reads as TGTGCCACCAGTGCTACAGGGACCTACCAAGAGACCCAGTACTTC.

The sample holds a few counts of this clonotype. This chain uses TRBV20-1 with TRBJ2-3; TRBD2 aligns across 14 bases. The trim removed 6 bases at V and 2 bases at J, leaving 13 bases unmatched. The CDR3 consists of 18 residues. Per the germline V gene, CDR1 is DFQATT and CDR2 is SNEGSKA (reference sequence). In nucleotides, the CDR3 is TGCAGTGCCCCAGCAGGGACTAGCGGGGGACCCTCCACAGATACGCAGTATTTT. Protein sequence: CSAPAGTSGGPSTDTQYF.

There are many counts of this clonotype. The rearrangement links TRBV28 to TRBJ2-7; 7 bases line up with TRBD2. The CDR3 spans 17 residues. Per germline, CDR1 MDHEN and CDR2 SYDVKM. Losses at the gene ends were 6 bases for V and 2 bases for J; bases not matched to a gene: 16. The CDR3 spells CASSPWGGQEGTYEQYF. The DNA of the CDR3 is TGTGCCAGCAGCCCCTGGGGAGGGCAAGAGGGAACCTACGAGCAGTACTTC.

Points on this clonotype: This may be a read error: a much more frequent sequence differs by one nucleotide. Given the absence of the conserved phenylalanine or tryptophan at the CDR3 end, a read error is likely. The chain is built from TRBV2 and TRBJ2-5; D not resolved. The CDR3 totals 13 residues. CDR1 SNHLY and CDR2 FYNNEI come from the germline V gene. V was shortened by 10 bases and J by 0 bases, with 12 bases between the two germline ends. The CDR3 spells CAKTVLYQETQYL. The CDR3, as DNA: TGTGCCAAAACCGTCTTGTACCAAGAGACCCAGTACCTC.

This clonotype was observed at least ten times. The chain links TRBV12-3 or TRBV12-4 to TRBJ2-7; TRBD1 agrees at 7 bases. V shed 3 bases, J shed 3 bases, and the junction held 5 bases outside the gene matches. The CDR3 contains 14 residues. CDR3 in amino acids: CASSFRQGFYEQYF. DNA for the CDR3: TGTGCCAGCAGTTTCCGACAGGGATTCTACGAGCAGTACTTC.

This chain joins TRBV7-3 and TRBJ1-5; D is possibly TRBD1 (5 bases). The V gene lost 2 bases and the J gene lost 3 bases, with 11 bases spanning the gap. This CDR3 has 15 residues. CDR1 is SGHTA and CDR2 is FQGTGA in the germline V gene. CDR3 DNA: TGTGCCAGCAGCTTATACGGGGGGAACAATCAGCCCCAGCATTTT. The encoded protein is CASSLYGGNNQPQHF.

The CDR3, as DNA: TGTGCCAGCAGTGGACAGGATAGCTCTGGGGCCAACGTCCTGACTTTC. It encodes CASSGQDSSGANVLTF. This chain connects TRBV6-1 to TRBJ2-6, with D perhaps matching TRBD1 (6 bases). Between the trimmed V and J ends, which lost 4 bases and 0 bases, there was a span of 10 bases. From germline, CDR1 is MNHNS and CDR2 SASEGT. The CDR3 spans 16 residues.

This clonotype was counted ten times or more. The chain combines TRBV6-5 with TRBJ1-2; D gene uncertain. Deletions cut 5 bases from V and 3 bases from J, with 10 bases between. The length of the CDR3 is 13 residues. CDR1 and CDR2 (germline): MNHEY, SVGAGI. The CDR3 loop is CASSIGRDYGYTF. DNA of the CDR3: TGTGCCAGCAGTATCGGACGGGACTATGGCTACACCTTC.

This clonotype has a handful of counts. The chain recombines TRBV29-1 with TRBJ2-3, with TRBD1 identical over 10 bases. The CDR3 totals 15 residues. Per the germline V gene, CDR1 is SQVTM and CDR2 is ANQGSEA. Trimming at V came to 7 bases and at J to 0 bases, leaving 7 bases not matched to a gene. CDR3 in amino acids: CSALRGQGSTDTQYF. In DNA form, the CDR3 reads TGCAGCGCTCTGAGGGGACAGGGGAGCACAGATACGCAGTATTTT.

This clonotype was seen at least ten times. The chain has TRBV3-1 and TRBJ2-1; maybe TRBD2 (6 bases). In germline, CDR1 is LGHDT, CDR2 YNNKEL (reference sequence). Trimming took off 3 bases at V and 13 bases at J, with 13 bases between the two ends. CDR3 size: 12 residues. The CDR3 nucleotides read TGTGCCAGCAGCCACTCAGCAGGGACTCAGTTCTTC. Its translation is CASSHSAGTQFF.

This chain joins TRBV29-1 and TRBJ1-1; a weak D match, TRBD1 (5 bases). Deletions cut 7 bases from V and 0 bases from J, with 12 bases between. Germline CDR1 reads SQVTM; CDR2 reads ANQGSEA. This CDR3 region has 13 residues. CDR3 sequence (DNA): TGCAGCGGGGGGTACGGCATGAACACTGAAGCTTTCTTT. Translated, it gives CSGGYGMNTEAFF.

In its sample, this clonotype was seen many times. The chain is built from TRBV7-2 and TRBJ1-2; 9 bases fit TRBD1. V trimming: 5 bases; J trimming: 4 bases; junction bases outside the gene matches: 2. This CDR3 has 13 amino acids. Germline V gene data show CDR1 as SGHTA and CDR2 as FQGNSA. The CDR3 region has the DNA TGTGCCAGCAGCCCGGGACAGGGCTATGGCTACACCTTC. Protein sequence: CASSPGQGYGYTF.

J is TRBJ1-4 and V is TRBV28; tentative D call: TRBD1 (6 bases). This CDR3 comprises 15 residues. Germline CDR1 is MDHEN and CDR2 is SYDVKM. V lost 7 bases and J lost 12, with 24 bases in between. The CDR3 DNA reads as TGTGCCAGCACGACAATACAGGGAGGGGGGTTCGAACTGTTTTTT. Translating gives CASTTIQGGGFELFF.

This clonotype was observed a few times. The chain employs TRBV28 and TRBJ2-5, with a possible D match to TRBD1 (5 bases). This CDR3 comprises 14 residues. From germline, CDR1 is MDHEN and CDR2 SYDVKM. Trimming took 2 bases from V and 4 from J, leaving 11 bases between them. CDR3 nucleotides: TGTGCCAGCAGTTTACAGGGAATTGGAGAGACCCAGTACTTC. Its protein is CASSLQGIGETQYF. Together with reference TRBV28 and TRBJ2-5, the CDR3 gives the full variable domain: DVKVTQSSRYLVKRTGEKVFLECVQDMDHENMFWYRQDPGLGLRLIYFSYDVKMKEKGDIPEGYSVSREKKERFSLILESASTNQTSMYLCASSLQGIGETQYFGPGTRLLVL.

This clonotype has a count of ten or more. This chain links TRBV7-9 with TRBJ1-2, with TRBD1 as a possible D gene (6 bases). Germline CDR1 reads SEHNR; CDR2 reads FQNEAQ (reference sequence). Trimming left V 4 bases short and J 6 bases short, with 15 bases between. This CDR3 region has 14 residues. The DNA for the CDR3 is TGTGCCAGCAGCTCACAGGGTCGTCGGGATGGCTACACCTTC. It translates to CASSSQGRRDGYTF.

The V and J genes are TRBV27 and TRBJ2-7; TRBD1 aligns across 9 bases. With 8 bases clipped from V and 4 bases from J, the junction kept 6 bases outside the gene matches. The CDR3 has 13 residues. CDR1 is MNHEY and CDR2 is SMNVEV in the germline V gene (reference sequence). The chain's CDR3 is CASGGTGPYEQYF. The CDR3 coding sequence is TGTGCCAGCGGCGGGACAGGGCCTTACGAGCAGTACTTC.

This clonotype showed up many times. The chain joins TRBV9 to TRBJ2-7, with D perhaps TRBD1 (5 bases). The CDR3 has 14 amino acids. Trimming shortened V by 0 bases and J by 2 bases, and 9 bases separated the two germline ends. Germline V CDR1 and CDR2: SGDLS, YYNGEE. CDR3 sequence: CASSVDPGTYEQYF. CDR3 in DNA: TGTGCCAGCAGCGTAGACCCAGGGACCTACGAGCAGTACTTC. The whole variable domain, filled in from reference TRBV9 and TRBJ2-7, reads DSGVTQTPKHLITATGQRVTLRCSPRSGDLSVYWYQQSLDQGLQFLIQYYNGEERAKGNILERFSAQQFPDLHSELNLSSLELGDSALYFCASSVDPGTYEQYFGPGTRLTVT.

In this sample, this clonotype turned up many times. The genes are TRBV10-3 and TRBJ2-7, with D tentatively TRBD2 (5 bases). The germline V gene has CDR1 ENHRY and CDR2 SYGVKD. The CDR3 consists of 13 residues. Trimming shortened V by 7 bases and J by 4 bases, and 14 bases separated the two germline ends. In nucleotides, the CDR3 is TGTGCCATCATGACGTCGGCGGGTTACGAGCAGTACTTC. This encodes CAIMTSAGYEQYF.